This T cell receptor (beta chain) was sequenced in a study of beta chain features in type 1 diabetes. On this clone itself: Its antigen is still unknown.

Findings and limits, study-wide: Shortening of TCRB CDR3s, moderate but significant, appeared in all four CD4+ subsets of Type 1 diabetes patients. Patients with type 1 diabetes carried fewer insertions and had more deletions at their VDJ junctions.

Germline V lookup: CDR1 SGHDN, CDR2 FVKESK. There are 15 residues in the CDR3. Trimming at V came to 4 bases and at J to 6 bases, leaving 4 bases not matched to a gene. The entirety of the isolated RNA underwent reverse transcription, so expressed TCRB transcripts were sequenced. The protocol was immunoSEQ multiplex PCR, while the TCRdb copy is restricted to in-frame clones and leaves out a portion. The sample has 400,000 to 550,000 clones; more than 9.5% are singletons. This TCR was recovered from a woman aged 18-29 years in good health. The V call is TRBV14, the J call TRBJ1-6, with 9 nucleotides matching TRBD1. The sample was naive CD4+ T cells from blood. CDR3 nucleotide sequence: TGTGCCAGCAGCCGCCGGGACAGGGCTAATTCACCCCTCCACTTT. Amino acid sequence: CASSRRDRANSPLHF.